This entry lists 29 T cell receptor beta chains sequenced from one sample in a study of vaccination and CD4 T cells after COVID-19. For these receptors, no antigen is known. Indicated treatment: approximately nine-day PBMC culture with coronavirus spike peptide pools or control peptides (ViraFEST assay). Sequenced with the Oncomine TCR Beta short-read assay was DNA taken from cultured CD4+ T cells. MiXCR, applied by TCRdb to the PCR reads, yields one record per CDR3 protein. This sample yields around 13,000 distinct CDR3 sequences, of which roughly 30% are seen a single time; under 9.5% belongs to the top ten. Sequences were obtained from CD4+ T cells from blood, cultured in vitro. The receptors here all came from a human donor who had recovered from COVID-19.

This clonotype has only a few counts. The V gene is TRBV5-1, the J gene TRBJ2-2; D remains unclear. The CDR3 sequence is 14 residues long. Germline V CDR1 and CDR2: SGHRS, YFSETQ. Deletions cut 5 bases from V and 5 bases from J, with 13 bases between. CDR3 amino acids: CASSKGEPTGELFF. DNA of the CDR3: TGCGCCAGCAGTAAGGGCGAACCGACCGGGGAGCTGTTTTTT. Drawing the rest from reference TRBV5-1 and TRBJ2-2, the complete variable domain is KAGVTQTPRYLIKTRGQQVTLSCSPISGHRSVSWYQQTPGQGLQFLFEYFSETQRNKGNFPGRFSGRQFSNSRSEMNVSTLELGDSALYLCASSKGEPTGELFFGEGSRLTVL.

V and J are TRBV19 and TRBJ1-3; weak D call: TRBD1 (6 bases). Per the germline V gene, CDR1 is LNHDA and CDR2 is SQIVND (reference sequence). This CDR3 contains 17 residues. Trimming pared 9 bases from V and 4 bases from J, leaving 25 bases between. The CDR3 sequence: CASHAQGKGVTGNTIYF. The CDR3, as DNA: TGTGCCAGCCATGCCCAGGGGAAGGGTGTAACGGGAAACACCATATATTTT.

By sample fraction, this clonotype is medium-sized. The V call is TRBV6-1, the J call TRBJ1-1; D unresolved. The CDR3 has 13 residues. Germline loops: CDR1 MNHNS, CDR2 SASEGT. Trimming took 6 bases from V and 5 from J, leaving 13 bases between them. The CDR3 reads CASSPAGGTEAFF. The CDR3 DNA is TGTGCCAGCAGCCCCGCCGGAGGGACTGAAGCTTTCTTT.

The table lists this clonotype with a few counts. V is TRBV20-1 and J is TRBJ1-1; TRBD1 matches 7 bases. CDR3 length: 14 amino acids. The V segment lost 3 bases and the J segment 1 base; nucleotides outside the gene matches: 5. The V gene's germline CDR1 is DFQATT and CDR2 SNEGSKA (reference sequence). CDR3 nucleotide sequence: TGCAGTGCTAGGAGGGGGCTCAGGAACACTGAAGCTTTCTTT. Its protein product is CSARRGLRNTEAFF.

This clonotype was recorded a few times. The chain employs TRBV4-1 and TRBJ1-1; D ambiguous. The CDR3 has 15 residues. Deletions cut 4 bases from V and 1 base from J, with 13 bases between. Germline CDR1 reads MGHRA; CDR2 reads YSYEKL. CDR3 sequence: CASSRVGSGNTEAFF. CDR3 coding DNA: TGCGCCAGCAGCCGTGTGGGGTCGGGGAACACTGAAGCTTTCTTT.

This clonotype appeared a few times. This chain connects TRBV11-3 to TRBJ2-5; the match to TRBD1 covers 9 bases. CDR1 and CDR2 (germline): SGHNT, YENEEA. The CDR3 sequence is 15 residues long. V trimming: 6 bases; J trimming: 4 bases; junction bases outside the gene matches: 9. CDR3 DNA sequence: TGTGCCAGCAGTACACCGGGACAGGGATTAGAGACCCAGTACTTC. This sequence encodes CASSTPGQGLETQYF. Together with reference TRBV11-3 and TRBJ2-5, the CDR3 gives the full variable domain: EAGVVQSPRYKIIEKKQPVAFWCNPISGHNTLYWYLQNLGQGPELLIRYENEEAVDDSQLPKDRFSAERLKGVDSTLKIQPAELGDSAVYLCASSTPGQGLETQYFGPGTRLLVL.

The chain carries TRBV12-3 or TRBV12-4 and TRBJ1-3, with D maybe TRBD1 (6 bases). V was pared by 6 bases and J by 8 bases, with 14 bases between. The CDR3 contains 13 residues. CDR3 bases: TGTGCCAGCAGATCTACAGGGAGAGACACCATATATTTT. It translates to CASRSTGRDTIYF.

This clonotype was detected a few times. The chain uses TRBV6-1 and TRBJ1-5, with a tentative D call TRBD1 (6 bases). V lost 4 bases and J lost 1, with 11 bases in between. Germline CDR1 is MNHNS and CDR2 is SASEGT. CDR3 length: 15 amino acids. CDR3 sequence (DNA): TGTGCCAGCAGTGTAGGGGGTAGGAGCAATCAGCCCCAGCATTTT. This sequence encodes CASSVGGRSNQPQHF.

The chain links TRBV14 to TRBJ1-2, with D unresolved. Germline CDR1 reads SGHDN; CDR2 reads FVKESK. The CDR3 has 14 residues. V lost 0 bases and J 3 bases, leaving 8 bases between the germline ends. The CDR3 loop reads CASSQDLIHYGYTF. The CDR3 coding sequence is TGTGCCAGCAGCCAAGATCTGATCCACTATGGCTACACCTTC.

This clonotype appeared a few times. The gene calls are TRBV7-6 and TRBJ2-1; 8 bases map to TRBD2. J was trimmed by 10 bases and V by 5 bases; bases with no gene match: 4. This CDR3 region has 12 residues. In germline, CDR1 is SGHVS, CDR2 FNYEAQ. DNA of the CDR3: TGTGCCAGCAGCCGGGGGGGGCTGGAGCAGTTCTTC. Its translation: CASSRGGLEQFF.

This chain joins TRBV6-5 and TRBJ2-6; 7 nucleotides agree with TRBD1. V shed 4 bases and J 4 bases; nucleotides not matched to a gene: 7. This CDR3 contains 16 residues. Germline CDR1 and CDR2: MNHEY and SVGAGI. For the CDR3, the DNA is TGTGCCAGCAGTTCCTCACCGGGACAGGGGGCCAACGTCCTGACTTTC. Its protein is CASSSSPGQGANVLTF.

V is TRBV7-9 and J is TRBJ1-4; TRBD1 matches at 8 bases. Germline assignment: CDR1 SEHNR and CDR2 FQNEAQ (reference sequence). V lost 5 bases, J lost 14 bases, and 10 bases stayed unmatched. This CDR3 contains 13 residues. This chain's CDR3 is CASSGGQGGYLFF. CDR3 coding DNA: TGTGCCAGCAGCGGAGGACAGGGAGGGTATCTGTTTTTT.

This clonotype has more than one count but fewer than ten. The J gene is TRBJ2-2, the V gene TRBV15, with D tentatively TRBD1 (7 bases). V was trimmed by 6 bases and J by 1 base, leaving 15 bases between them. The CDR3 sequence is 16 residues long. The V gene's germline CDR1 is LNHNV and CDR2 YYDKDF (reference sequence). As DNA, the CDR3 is TGTGCCACCAGTAAGGCGGGACAGAAGAACACCGGGGAGCTGTTTTTT. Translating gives CATSKAGQKNTGELFF.

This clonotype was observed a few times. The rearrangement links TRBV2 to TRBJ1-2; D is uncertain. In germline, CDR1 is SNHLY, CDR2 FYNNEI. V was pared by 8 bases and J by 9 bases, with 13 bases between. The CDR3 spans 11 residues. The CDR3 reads CASPGAVSYTF. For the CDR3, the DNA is TGTGCCAGCCCAGGCGCGGTAAGCTACACCTTC.

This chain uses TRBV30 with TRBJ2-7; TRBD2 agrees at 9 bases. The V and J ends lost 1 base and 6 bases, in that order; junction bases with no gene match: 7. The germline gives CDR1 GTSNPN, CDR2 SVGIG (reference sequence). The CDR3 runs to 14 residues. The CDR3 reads CAWSEGLAVGEQYF. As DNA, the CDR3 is TGTGCCTGGAGTGAGGGACTAGCTGTCGGCGAGCAGTACTTC.

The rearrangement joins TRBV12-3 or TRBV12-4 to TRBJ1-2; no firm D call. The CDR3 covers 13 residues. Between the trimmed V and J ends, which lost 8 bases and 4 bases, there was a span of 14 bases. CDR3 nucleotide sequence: TGTGCCAGCGGGTCGAGGGAGAGCTATGGCTACACCTTC. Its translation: CASGSRESYGYTF.

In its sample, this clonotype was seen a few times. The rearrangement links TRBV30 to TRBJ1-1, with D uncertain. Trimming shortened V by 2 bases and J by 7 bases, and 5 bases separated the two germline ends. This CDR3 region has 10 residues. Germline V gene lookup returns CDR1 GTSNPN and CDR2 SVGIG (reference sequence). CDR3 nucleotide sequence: TGTGCCTGGAGTCCCCGTGAAGCTTTCTTT. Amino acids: CAWSPREAFF.

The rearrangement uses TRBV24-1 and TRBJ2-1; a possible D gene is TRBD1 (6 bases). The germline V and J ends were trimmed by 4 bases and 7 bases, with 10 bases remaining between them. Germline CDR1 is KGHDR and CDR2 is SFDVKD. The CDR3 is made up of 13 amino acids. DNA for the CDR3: TGTGCCACCAGTGAGGGGGCCCTTAATGAGCAGTTCTTC. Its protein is CATSEGALNEQFF.

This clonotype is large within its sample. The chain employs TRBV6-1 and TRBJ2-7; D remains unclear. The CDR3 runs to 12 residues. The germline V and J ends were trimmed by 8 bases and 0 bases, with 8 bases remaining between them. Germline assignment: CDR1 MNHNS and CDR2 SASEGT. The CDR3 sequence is CASGSTSYEQYF. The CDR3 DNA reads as TGTGCCAGCGGGTCAACCTCCTACGAGCAGTACTTC.

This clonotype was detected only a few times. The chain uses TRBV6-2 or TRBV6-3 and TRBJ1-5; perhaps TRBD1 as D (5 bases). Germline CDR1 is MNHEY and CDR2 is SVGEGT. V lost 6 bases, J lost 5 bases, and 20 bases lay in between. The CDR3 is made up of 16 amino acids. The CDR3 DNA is TGTGCCAGCAGACCCCGGCGGGGGAGCCTGGATCAGCCCCAGCATTTT. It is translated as CASRPRRGSLDQPQHF.

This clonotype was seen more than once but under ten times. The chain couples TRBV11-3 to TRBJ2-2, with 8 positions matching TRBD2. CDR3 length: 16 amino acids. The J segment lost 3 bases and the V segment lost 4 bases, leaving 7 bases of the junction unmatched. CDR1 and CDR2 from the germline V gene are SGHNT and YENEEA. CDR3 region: CASSSTGGPDTGELFF. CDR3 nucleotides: TGTGCCAGCAGCTCGACGGGGGGGCCCGACACCGGGGAGCTGTTTTTT. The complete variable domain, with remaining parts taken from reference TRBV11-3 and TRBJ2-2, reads EAGVVQSPRYKIIEKKQPVAFWCNPISGHNTLYWYLQNLGQGPELLIRYENEEAVDDSQLPKDRFSAERLKGVDSTLKIQPAELGDSAVYLCASSSTGGPDTGELFFGEGSRLTVL.

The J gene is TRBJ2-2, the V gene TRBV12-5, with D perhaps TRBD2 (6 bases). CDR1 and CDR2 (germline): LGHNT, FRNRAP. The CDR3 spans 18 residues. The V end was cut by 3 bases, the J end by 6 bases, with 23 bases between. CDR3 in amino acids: CASGLGEGLLSTPGELFF. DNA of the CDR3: TGTGCTAGTGGTTTAGGAGAGGGACTCCTTTCAACACCCGGGGAGCTGTTTTTT.

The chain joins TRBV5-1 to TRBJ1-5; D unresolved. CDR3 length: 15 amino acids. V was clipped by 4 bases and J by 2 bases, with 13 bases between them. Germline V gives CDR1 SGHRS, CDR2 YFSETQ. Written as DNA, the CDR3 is TGCGCCAGCAGCATGGACGGAGGAGGCAATCAGCCCCAGCATTTT. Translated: CASSMDGGGNQPQHF. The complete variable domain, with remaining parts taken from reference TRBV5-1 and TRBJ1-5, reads KAGVTQTPRYLIKTRGQQVTLSCSPISGHRSVSWYQQTPGQGLQFLFEYFSETQRNKGNFPGRFSGRQFSNSRSEMNVSTLELGDSALYLCASSMDGGGNQPQHFGDGTRLSIL.

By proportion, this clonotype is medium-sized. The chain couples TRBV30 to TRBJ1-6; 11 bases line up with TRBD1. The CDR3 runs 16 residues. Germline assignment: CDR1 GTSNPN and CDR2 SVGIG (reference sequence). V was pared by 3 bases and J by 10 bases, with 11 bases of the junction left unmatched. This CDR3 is CAWRADGQGAFSPLHF. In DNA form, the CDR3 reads TGTGCCTGGAGAGCTGACGGACAGGGGGCCTTCTCACCCCTCCACTTT. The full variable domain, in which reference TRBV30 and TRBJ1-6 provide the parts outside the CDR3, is SQTIHQWPATLVQPVGSPLSLECTVEGTSNPNLYWYRQAAGRGLQLLFYSVGIGQISSEVPQNLSASRPQDRQFILSSKKLLLSDSGFYLCAWRADGQGAFSPLHFGNGTRLTVT.

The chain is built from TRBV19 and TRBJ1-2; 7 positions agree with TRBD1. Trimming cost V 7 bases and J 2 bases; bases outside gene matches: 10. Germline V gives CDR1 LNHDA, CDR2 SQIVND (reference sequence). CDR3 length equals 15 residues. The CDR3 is CASTGPGQLNYGYTF. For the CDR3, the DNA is TGTGCCAGTACGGGACCGGGACAGCTAAACTATGGCTACACCTTC. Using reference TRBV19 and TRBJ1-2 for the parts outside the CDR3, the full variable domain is DGGITQSPKYLFRKEGQNVTLSCEQNLNHDAMYWYRQDPGQGLRLIYYSQIVNDFQKGDIAEGYSVSREKKESFPLTVTSAQKNPTAFYLCASTGPGQLNYGYTFGSGTRLTVV.

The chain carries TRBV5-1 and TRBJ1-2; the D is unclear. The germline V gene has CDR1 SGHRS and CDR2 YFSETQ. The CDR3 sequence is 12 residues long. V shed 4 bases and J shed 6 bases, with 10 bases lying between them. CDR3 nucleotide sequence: TGCGCCAGCAGCCGAACTTTAGATGGCTACACCTTC. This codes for CASSRTLDGYTF.

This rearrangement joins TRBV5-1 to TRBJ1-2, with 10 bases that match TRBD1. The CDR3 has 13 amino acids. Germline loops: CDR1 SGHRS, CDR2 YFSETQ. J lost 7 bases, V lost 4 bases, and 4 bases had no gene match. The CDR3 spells CASSPGQGSGYTF. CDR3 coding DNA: TGCGCCAGCAGCCCGGGACAGGGGTCTGGCTACACCTTC.

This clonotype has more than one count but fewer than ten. CDR3 in DNA: TGTGCCAGCAGCTTCGCGGGGGATAGCACAGATACGCAGTATTTT. Its translation: CASSFAGDSTDTQYF. The V and J genes are TRBV7-2 and TRBJ2-3; 7 bases match TRBD2. V gave up 3 bases and J gave up 0 bases; unmatched junction bases: 3. CDR1 and CDR2 from the germline V gene are SGHTA and FQGNSA. The CDR3 extends over 15 amino acids.

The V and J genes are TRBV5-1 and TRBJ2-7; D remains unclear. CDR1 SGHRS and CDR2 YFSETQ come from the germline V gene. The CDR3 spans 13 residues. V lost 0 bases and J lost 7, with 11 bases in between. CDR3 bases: TGCGCCAGCAGCTTGGGACACCTACCGGAGCAGTACTTC. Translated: CASSLGHLPEQYF.